A single sample gave rise to the 22 T cell receptor beta chains below, sequenced in a study of Ad26.COV2.S vaccination and SARS-CoV-2 variants. TCRdb's copy holds only in-frame clones and misses some; the assay was immunoSEQ multiplex PCR. The data contain fewer than 400,000 clones, 86% of them singletons. The treatment was: around 19 received Ad26.COV2.S at low or high dose, single or two shots; 5 received placebo; per-sample allocation not given. Sample collection was performed on day 63 after the first vaccine or placebo injection. The source was peripheral blood, collected in a trial of Ad26.COV2.S vaccine versus placebo. These receptors were obtained from a person aged 18-60 years who received the Ad26.COV2.S COVID-19 vaccine or a placebo.

This sequence joins TRBV19 and TRBJ1-2, with 7 bases aligning to TRBD1. The CDR3 length is 14 residues. Trimming cost V 5 bases and J 1 base; bases outside gene matches: 4. CDR1 and CDR2 (germline): LNHDA, SQIVND (reference sequence). CDR3 sequence reads: CASSLDRLNYGYTF. The DNA of the CDR3 is TGTGCCAGTAGTTTGGACAGGCTTAACTATGGCTACACCTTC.

This sequence joins TRBV6-6 and TRBJ2-5; D is uncertain. Germline-derived CDR1 and CDR2 are MNHNY and SVGAGI (reference sequence). The CDR3 loop spans 15 amino acids. Trimming removed 5 bases from V and 1 base from J, with 14 bases in between. The CDR3 sequence: CASSRTRTAQETQYF. CDR3 in DNA: TGTGCCAGCAGTCGAACCCGGACGGCCCAAGAGACCCAGTACTTC.

The rearrangement uses TRBV6-6 and TRBJ1-1; the match to TRBD1 covers 8 bases. The CDR3 sequence is 14 residues long. The V gene end was trimmed by 3 bases and the J gene end by 4 bases; junction bases not matched to a gene: 4. Germline CDR1 MNHNY, CDR2 SVGAGI (reference sequence). CDR3 sequence reads: CASSYLGQGTEAFF. CDR3 sequence (DNA): TGTGCCAGCAGTTATCTCGGACAGGGCACTGAAGCTTTCTTT.

The rearrangement links TRBV6-2 or TRBV6-3 to TRBJ1-5; D remains unclear. Per germline, CDR1 MNHEY and CDR2 SVGEGT. CDR3 size: 12 residues. The V end lost 4 bases, the J end lost 4 bases, and 5 bases lay between the germline ends. The CDR3 is CASSSFNQPQHF. The DNA of the CDR3 is TGTGCCAGCAGTTCCTTTAATCAGCCCCAGCATTTT.

This chain joins TRBV7-9 and TRBJ2-7; D not resolved. CDR3 length: 13 amino acids. The germline gives CDR1 SEHNR, CDR2 FQNEAQ (reference sequence). Trimming cost V 3 bases and J 1 base, with 7 bases left between them. The CDR3 loop is CASSLITSYEQYF. The CDR3 DNA is TGTGCCAGCAGCTTGATTACATCCTACGAGCAGTACTTC.

The chain has TRBV7-2 and TRBJ1-1; D perhaps matches TRBD1 (6 bases). Deletions cut 0 bases from V and 4 bases from J, with 6 bases between. The CDR3 covers 13 residues. Per the germline V gene, CDR1 is SGHTA and CDR2 is FQGNSA. Here the CDR3 reads CASSLAGATEAFF. The CDR3, as DNA: TGTGCCAGCAGCTTAGCGGGGGCCACTGAAGCTTTCTTT.

The chain carries TRBV5-4 and TRBJ2-1; TRBD2 is a possible D gene (7 bases). V was clipped by 7 bases and J by 4 bases, with 21 bases between them. CDR3 length: 16 amino acids. Per germline, CDR1 SGHNT and CDR2 YYREEE (reference sequence). The CDR3 here is CASAASRGGDYNEQFF. The CDR3 nucleotides are TGTGCCAGCGCAGCTTCGAGGGGGGGGGATTACAATGAGCAGTTCTTC.

CDR3 loop: CASSYSEAGTYEQYF. The CDR3, as DNA: TGTGCCAGCAGTTACTCAGAGGCGGGAACCTACGAGCAGTACTTC. The V gene is TRBV6-5, the J gene TRBJ2-7; D is perhaps TRBD2 (6 bases). Germline assignment: CDR1 MNHEY and CDR2 SVGAGI. The CDR3 length is 15 residues. Trimming shortened V by 0 bases and J by 2 bases, and 11 bases separated the two germline ends.

To note about this clone: The sample contains more than one DNA sequence encoding this CDR3. This rearrangement joins TRBV9 to TRBJ1-6; no clear D. Per the germline V gene, CDR1 is SGDLS and CDR2 is YYNGEE. The V end lost 3 bases, the J end lost 2 bases, and 6 bases lay between the germline ends. The CDR3 runs 14 residues. The DNA for the CDR3 is TGTGCCAGCAGCGCTGACCCCTATAATTCACCCCTCCACTTT. Translated, it gives CASSADPYNSPLHF. Full variable domain (outside the CDR3, taken from reference TRBV9 and TRBJ1-6): DSGVTQTPKHLITATGQRVTLRCSPRSGDLSVYWYQQSLDQGLQFLIQYYNGEERAKGNILERFSAQQFPDLHSELNLSSLELGDSALYFCASSADPYNSPLHFGNGTRLTVT.

This rearrangement joins TRBV6-2 or TRBV6-3 to TRBJ2-1; 10 positions match TRBD2. The V segment lost 2 bases and the J segment 4 bases; nucleotides outside the gene matches: 11. The CDR3 consists of 18 residues. Germline V gene data show CDR1 as MNHEY and CDR2 as SVGEGT. The CDR3 region has the DNA TGTGCCAGCAGTTACACAGATTCTAGCGGGGGACTTTACAATGAGCAGTTCTTC. Translation gives CASSYTDSSGGLYNEQFF.

The V gene is TRBV4-1, the J gene TRBJ1-1; no clear D. The length of the CDR3 is 14 residues. The germline V gene encodes CDR1 MGHRA and CDR2 YSYEKL. V lost 4 bases to trimming and J lost 2 bases, with 11 bases between them. CDR3 region: CASSPSPVNTEAFF. CDR3 nucleotide sequence: TGCGCCAGCAGCCCAAGTCCAGTTAACACTGAAGCTTTCTTT.

The chain couples TRBV9 to TRBJ1-3; D uncertain. The CDR3 is 13 amino acids. Trimming shortened V by 4 bases and J by 4 bases, and 9 bases separated the two germline ends. The germline gives CDR1 SGDLS, CDR2 YYNGEE. CDR3 nucleotide sequence: TGTGCCAGCAGCCGTCCTGGGGGAAACACCATATATTTT. Amino acid sequence: CASSRPGGNTIYF.

The chain is built from TRBV5-6 and TRBJ1-2; the match to TRBD1 covers 7 bases. J gave up 5 bases and V 1 base, and 5 bases lay outside the gene matches. This CDR3 region has 14 residues. In germline, CDR1 is SGHDT, CDR2 YYEEEE. The CDR3 sequence is CASSLIVQGYGYTF. DNA of the CDR3: TGTGCCAGCAGCTTGATTGTACAGGGGTATGGCTACACCTTC.

This clone was observed a handful of times. The chain has TRBV20-1 and TRBJ1-1, with a weak D call TRBD1 (5 bases). V was shortened by 3 bases and J by 3 bases, with 20 bases between the two germline ends. The CDR3 covers 16 residues. CDR1 is DFQATT, CDR2 SNEGSKA, per germline (reference sequence). CDR3 region: CSASPDPPLRDTEAFF. The CDR3 nucleotides are TGCAGTGCTAGTCCCGACCCCCCCCTCAGGGACACTGAAGCTTTCTTT.

The table lists this clone with a few counts. The rearrangement links TRBV9 to TRBJ2-5; no clear D gene. CDR3 size: 14 residues. In germline, CDR1 is SGDLS, CDR2 YYNGEE. Trimming took 0 bases from V and 5 from J, leaving 11 bases between them. The CDR3 is CASSVGAGMETQYF. The CDR3 nucleotides are TGTGCCAGCAGCGTAGGGGCAGGTATGGAGACCCAGTACTTC. Combining the CDR3 with reference TRBV9 and TRBJ2-5 gives the whole variable domain DSGVTQTPKHLITATGQRVTLRCSPRSGDLSVYWYQQSLDQGLQFLIQYYNGEERAKGNILERFSAQQFPDLHSELNLSSLELGDSALYFCASSVGAGMETQYFGPGTRLLVL.

This chain joins TRBV19 and TRBJ2-7; the match to TRBD2 covers 7 bases. The V gene end was trimmed by 5 bases and the J gene end by 3 bases; junction bases not matched to a gene: 7. The germline V gene has CDR1 LNHDA and CDR2 SQIVND (reference sequence). The CDR3 has 14 amino acids. The CDR3 reads CASSPRGDLYEQYF. The CDR3, as DNA: TGTGCCAGTAGTCCACGGGGGGACCTCTACGAGCAGTACTTC.

The CDR3 DNA sequence: TGTGCCAGCAGTACTCAGTGGACTGGCGATGGCTACACCTTC. Its protein product is CASSTQWTGDGYTF. This chain links TRBV6-4 with TRBJ1-2; no definite D call. The V and J ends lost 5 bases and 6 bases respectively, with 16 bases between them. Germline V CDR1 and CDR2: MRHNA, SNTAGT. The CDR3 totals 14 residues.

J is TRBJ1-5 and V is TRBV24-1; D is unresolved. The CDR3 consists of 14 residues. Trimming took 7 bases from V and 1 from J, leaving 10 bases between them. Per the germline V gene, CDR1 is KGHDR and CDR2 is SFDVKD. The CDR3 DNA reads as TGTGCCACCAGCCAGGCGGGGAGCAATCAGCCCCAGCATTTT. Translation: CATSQAGSNQPQHF.

The rearrangement uses TRBV19 and TRBJ2-3; no reliable D call. Germline CDR1 reads LNHDA; CDR2 reads SQIVND (reference sequence). The V gene lost 1 base and the J gene lost 0 bases, with 5 bases spanning the gap. The CDR3 consists of 14 residues. The CDR3 here is CASSIAHSTDTQYF. CDR3 coding DNA: TGTGCCAGTAGTATAGCCCACAGCACAGATACGCAGTATTTT.

The chain employs TRBV2 and TRBJ1-4; D not certain. The CDR3 covers 14 residues. Per the germline V gene, CDR1 is SNHLY and CDR2 is FYNNEI. Trimming stripped 4 bases from V and 8 bases from J, with 14 bases between. This chain's CDR3 is CASSGVRRWEKLFF. Written as DNA, the CDR3 is TGTGCCAGCAGTGGGGTCAGGAGGTGGGAAAAACTGTTTTTT.

A few counts support this clone. The chain recombines TRBV27 with TRBJ2-7, with 13 bases matching TRBD2. The CDR3 is 16 amino acids. Germline-derived CDR1 and CDR2 are MNHEY and SMNVEV (reference sequence). V lost 6 bases, J lost 3 bases, and 8 bases stayed unmatched. The CDR3 sequence: CASRGLAGALHYEQYF. The CDR3 nucleotides are TGTGCCAGCAGAGGACTAGCGGGGGCCCTCCACTACGAGCAGTACTTC.

The genes are TRBV19 and TRBJ2-3, with D hard to call. The CDR3 consists of 14 residues. V lost 5 bases, J lost 5 bases, and 14 bases lay in between. The germline V gene encodes CDR1 LNHDA and CDR2 SQIVND (reference sequence). The CDR3: CASSVLDARDTQYF. The CDR3 region has the DNA TGTGCCAGTAGTGTACTTGACGCCCGAGATACGCAGTATTTT. Using reference TRBV19 and TRBJ2-3 for the parts outside the CDR3, the full variable domain is DGGITQSPKYLFRKEGQNVTLSCEQNLNHDAMYWYRQDPGQGLRLIYYSQIVNDFQKGDIAEGYSVSREKKESFPLTVTSAQKNPTAFYLCASSVLDARDTQYFGPGTRLTVL.